This T cell receptor beta chain was recovered during a study of circulating and synovial CD4+ cells in juvenile arthritis. Assay used: immunoSEQ multiplex PCR; TCRdb lists only in-frame clones, some missing. In the table there are about 3,600 clones, roughly 81% of which are singletons. CDR3 length equals 14 residues. Germline V gene lookup returns CDR1 ENHRY and CDR2 SYGVKD. V shed 2 bases, J shed 7 bases, and the junction held 6 bases outside the gene matches. The chain links TRBV10-3 to TRBJ2-7; 9 nucleotides line up with TRBD2. Material for sequencing was CD4+ T cells from synovial fluid. The TCR originated in a human donor with juvenile idiopathic arthritis. The CDR3 is CAISEVAGVVEQYF. In nucleotides, the CDR3 is TGTGCCATCAGTGAGGTAGCGGGAGTGGTGGAGCAGTACTTC.